This T cell receptor beta chain was retrieved from a study of blood T cells in healthy people across ages. Study conclusions and caveats: TCR beta diversity, measured per million T cells, fell in a roughly linear way with age. Higher diversity and more naive CD4+ cells were features of long-lived donors, compared to aged donors.

This clonotype was observed many times. Its antigen is as yet unknown. A second PCR, run for about 6 to 11 cycles, used a sample-barcoded 5' primer plus a J-beta primer mix. MiXCR was run by TCRdb on the 5' RACE reads, yielding one entry per CDR3 protein. The repertoire holds 800,000 to 1,300,000 distinct CDR3 sequences, with under 30% as singletons. The CDR3 has 11 residues. V lost 0 bases, J lost 2 bases, and 1 base lay in between. The germline V gene has CDR1 SQVTM and CDR2 ANQGSEA. A further study also used this sample, focusing on T cells of mothers and their children. As that study records: Each donor was one of three healthy Caucasian mothers or one of their six children.

This TCR came from a girl aged 2-10 years in good health. The sample consisted of blood. The chain recombines TRBV29-1 with TRBJ1-1; D unresolved. The CDR3 protein is CSVEDNTEAFF. CDR3 DNA: TGCAGCGTTGAAGACAACACTGAAGCTTTCTTT.